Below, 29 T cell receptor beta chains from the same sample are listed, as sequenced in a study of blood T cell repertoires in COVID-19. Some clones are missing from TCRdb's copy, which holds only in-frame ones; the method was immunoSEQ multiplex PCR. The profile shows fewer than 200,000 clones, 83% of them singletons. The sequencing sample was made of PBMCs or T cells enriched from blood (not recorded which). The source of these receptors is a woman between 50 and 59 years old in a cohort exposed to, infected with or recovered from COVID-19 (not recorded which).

CDR3 residues: CASSYETGAYEQYF. CDR3 nucleotide sequence: TGTGCCAGCAGTTACGAAACAGGGGCCTACGAGCAGTACTTC. The chain joins TRBV6-5 to TRBJ2-7, with 7 bases that match TRBD1. The CDR3 has 14 amino acids. Germline values: CDR1 MNHEY, CDR2 SVGAGI. V was clipped by 2 bases and J by 2 bases; unmatched bases: 3.

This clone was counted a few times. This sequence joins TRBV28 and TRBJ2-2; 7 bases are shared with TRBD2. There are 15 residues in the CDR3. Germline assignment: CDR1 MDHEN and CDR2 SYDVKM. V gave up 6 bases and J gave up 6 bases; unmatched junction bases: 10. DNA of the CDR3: TGTGCCAGCAGCCGAAGTGCGGGGGTGGCCGGGGAGCTGTTTTTT. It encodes CASSRSAGVAGELFF.

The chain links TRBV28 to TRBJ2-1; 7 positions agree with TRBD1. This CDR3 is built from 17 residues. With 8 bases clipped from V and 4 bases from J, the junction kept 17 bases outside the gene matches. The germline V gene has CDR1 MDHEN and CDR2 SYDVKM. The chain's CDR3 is CASEALGDSKIYNEQFF. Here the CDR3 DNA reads TGTGCCAGCGAGGCCCTCGGGGACAGCAAGATTTACAATGAGCAGTTCTTC.

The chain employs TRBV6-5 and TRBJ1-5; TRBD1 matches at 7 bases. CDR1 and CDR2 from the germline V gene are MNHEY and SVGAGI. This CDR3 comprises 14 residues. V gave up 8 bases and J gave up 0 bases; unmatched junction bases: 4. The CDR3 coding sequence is TGTGCCAGCGAAGGGGGCTTTAGCAATCAGCCCCAGCATTTT. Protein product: CASEGGFSNQPQHF.

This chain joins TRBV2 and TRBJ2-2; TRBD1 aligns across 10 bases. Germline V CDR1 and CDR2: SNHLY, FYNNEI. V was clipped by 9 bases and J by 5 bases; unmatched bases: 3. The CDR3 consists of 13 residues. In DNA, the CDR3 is TGTGCCAGTGGGGGACAGGGGACCGGGGAGCTGTTTTTT. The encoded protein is CASGGQGTGELFF.

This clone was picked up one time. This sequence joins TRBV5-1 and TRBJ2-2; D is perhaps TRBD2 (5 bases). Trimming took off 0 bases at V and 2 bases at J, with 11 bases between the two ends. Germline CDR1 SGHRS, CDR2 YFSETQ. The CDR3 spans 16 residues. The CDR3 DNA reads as TGCGCCAGCAGCTTGGTTCGGACTGCTAACACCGGGGAGCTGTTTTTT. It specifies CASSLVRTANTGELFF.

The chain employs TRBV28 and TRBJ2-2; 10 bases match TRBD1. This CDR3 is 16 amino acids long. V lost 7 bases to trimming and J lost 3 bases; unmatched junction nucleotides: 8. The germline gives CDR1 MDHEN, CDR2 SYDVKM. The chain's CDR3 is CASNPSGTGDTGELFF. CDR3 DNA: TGTGCCAGCAACCCCTCCGGGACAGGGGACACCGGGGAGCTGTTTTTT.

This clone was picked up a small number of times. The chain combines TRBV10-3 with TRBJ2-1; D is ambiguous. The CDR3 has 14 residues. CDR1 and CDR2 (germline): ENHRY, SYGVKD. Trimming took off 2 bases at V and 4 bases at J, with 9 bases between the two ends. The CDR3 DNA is TGTGCCATCAGTGAGCCGGTCGCTTACAATGAGCAGTTCTTC. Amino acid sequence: CAISEPVAYNEQFF.

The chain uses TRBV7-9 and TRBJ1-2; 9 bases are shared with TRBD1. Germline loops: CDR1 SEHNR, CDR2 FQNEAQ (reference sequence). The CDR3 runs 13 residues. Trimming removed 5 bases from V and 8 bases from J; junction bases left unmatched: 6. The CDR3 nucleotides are TGTGCCAGCAGCATATGGACAGGGGAAGGCTACACCTTC. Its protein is CASSIWTGEGYTF.

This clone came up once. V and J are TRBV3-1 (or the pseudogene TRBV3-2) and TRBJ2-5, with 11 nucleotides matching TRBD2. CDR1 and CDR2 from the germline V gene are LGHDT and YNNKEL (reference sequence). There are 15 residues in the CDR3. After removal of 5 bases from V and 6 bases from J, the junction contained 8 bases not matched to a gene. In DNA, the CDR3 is TGTGCCAGCAGCTACACTAGCGGGAGTGGGAAGACCCAGTACTTC. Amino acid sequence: CASSYTSGSGKTQYF.

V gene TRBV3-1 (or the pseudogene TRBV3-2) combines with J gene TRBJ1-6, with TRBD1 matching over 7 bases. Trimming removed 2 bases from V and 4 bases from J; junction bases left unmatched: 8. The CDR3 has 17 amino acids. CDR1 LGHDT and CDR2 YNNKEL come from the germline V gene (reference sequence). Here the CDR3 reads CASSQTGTVPYNSPLHF. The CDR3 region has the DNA TGTGCCAGCAGCCAAACCGGGACAGTACCTTATAATTCACCCCTCCACTTT.

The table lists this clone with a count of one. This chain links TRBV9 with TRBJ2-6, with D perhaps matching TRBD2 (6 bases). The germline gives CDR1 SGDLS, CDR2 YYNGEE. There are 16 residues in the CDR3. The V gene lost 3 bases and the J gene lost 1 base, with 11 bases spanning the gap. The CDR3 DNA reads TGTGCCAGCAGCGCCCGTGGGGGGTCTGGGGCCAACGTCCTGACTTTC. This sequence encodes CASSARGGSGANVLTF.

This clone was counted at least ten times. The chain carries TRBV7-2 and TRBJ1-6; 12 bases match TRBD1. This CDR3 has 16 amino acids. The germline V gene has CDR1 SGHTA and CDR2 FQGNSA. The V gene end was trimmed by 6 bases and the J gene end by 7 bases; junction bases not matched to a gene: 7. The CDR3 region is CASSSWDRGQNSPLHF. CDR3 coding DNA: TGTGCCAGCAGTTCCTGGGACAGGGGGCAGAATTCACCCCTCCACTTT.

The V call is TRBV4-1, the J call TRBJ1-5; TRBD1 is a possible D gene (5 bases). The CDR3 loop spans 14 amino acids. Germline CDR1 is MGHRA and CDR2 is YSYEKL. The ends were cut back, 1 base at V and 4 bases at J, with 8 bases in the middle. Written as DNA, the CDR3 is TGCGCCAGCAGCCAAGGACAGCAGAATCAGCCCCAGCATTTT. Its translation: CASSQGQQNQPQHF.

This CDR3 reads CASSVYGGSETQYF. The CDR3 DNA is TGTGCCAGCAGCGTATACGGGGGATCAGAGACCCAGTACTTC. The J gene is TRBJ2-5, the V gene TRBV9; the D gene is possibly TRBD2 (6 bases). The CDR3 length is 14 residues. Trimming cost V 1 base and J 4 bases, with 11 bases left between them. Germline V gene sequence: CDR1 SGDLS, CDR2 YYNGEE.

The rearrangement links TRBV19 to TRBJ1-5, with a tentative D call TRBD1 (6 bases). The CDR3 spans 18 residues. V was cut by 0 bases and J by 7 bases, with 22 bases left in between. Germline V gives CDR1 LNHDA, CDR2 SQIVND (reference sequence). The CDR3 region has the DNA TGTGCCAGTAGTATAGATCTTACAGGGAGCGTTTGGGAGCAGCCCCAGCATTTT. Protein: CASSIDLTGSVWEQPQHF.

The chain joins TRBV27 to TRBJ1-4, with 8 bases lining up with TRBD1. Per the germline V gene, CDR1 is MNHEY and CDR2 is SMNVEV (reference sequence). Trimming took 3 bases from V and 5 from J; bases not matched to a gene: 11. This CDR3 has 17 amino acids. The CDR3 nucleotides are TGTGCCAGCAGTTTCAGCCCCCCAGGACAGGGAAATGAAAAACTGTTTTTT. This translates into CASSFSPPGQGNEKLFF.

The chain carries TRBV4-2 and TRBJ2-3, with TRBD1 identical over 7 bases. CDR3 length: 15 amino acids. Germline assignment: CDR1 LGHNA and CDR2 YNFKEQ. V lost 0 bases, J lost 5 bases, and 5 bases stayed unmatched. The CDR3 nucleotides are TGTGCCAGCAGCCAAGATGACAGGGAAATAGATACGCAGTATTTT. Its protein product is CASSQDDREIDTQYF.

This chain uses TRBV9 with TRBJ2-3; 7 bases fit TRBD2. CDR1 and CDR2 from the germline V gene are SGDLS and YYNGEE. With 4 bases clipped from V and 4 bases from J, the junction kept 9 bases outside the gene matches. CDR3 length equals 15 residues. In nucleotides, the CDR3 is TGTGCCAGCAGCTCCCAAACCCGGGGGGCAGATACGCAGTATTTT. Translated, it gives CASSSQTRGADTQYF.

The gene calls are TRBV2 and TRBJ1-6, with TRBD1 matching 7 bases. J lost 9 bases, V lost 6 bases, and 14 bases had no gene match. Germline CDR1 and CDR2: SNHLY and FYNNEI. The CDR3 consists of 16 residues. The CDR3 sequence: CASRGTGASKSSPLHF. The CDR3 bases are TGTGCCAGCAGAGGCACAGGGGCGTCCAAGAGTTCACCCCTCCACTTT. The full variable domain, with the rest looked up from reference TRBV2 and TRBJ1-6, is EPEVTQTPSHQVTQMGQEVILRCVPISNHLYFYWYRQILGQKVEFLVSFYNNEISEKSEIFDDQFSVERPDGSNFTLKIRSTKLEDSAMYFCASRGTGASKSSPLHFGNGTRLTVT.

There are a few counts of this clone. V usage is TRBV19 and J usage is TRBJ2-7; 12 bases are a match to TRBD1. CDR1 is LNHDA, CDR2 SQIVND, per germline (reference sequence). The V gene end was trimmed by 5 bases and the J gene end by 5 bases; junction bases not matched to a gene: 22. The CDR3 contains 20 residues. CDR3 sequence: CASSLSLTGTGGRIGHEQYF. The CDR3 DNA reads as TGTGCCAGTAGTTTATCCTTGACCGGGACAGGGGGCCGGATAGGCCACGAGCAGTACTTC.

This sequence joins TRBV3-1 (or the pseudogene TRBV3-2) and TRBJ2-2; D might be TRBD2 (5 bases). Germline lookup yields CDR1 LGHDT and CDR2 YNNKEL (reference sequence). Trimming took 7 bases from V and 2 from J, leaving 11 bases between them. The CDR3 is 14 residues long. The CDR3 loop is CASKTITNTGELFF. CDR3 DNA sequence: TGTGCCAGCAAGACTATAACAAACACCGGGGAGCTGTTTTTT.

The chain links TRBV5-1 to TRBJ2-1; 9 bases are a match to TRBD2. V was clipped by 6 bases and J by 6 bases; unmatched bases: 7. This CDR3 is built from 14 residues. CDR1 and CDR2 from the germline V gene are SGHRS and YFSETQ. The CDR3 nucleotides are TGCGCCAGCACCCCTAGCGGGACGATCAATGAGCAGTTCTTC. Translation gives CASTPSGTINEQFF.

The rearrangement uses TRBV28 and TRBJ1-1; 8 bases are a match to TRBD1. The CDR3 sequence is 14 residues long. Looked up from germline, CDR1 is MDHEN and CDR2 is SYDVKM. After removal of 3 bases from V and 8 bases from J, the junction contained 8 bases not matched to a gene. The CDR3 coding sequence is TGTGCCAGCAGTTTGACAGGGGAGGCTAAGGAAGCTTTCTTT. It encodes CASSLTGEAKEAFF.

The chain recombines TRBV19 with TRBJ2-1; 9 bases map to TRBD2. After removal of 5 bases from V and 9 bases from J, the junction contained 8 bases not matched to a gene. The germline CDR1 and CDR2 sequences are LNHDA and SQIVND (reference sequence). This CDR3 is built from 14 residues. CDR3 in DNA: TGTGCCAGTAGTCTATTGCGGGAGGGCGCTGAGCAGTTCTTC. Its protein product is CASSLLREGAEQFF.

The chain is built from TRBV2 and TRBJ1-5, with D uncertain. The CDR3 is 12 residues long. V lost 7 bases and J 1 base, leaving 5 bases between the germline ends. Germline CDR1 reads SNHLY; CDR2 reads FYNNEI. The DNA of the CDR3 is TGTGCCAGCAAACAGAGCAATCAGCCCCAGCATTTT. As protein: CASKQSNQPQHF.

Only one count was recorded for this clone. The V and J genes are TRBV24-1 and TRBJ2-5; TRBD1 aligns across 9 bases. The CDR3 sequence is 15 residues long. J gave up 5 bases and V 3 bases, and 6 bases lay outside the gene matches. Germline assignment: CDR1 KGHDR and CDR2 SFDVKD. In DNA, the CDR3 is TGTGCCACCAGTGATACACAGGGGGCCGGTGAGACCCAGTACTTC. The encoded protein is CATSDTQGAGETQYF.

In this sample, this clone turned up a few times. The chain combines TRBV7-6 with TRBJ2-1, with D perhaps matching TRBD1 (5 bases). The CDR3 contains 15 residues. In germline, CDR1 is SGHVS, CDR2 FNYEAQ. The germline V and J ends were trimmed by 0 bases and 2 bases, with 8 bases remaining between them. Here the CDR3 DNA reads TGTGCCAGCAGCTTAGCGGACATAGCCTACAATGAGCAGTTCTTC. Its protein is CASSLADIAYNEQFF.

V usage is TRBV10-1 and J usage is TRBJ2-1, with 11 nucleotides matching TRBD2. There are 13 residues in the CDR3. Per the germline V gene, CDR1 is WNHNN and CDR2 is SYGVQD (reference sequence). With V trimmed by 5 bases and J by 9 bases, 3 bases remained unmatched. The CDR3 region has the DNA TGCGCCAGCAGTTCTAGCGGGAGGATTGAGCAGTTCTTC. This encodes CASSSSGRIEQFF.